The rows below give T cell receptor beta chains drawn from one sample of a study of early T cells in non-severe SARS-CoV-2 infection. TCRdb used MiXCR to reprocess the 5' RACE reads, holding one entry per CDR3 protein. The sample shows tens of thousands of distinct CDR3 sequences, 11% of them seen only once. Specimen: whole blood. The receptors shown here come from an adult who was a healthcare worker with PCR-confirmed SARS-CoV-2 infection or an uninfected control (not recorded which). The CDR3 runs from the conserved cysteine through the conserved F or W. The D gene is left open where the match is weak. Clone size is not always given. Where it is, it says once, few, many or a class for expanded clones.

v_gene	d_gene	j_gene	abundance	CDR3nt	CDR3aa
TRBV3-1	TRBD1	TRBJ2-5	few	TGTGCCAGCAGCCAGGACAGGGGGGAGACCCAGTACTTC	CASSQDRGETQYF
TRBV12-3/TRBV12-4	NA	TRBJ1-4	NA	TGTGCCAGCAGTTTAGAAGATGAAAAACTGTTTTTT	CASSLEDEKLFF
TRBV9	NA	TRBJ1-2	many	TGTGCCAGCAGCCGAGCGGGGTATGGCTACACCTTC	CASSRAGYGYTF
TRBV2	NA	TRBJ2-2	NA	TGTGCCAGCAGACCTATGGGGGCAGGAGGGGAGCTGTTTTTT	CASRPMGAGGELFF
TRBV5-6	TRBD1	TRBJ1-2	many	TGTGCCAGCAGCCAGGACAGGGGGACCTATGGCTACACCTTC	CASSQDRGTYGYTF
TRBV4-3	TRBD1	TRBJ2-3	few	TGCGCCAGCAGCCAAGACACAGGGGACAGTTACACAGATACGCAGTATTTT	CASSQDTGDSYTDTQYF
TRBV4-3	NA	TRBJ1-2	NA	TGCGCCAGCAGCCAAGGAGTCGGTAACTATGGCTACACCTTC	CASSQGVGNYGYTF
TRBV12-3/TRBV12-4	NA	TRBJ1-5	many	TGTGCCAGCAGCCGAGGACAGCCCCAGCATTTT	CASSRGQPQHF
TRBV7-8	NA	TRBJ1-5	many	TGTGCCAGCAGCAATACAGGGAGGGGGGTCCATCAGCCCCAGCATTTT	CASSNTGRGVHQPQHF
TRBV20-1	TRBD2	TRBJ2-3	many	TGCAGTGCTAGAGATCAGATAGCGGGGGGGCTAAATACGCAGTATTTT	CSARDQIAGGLNTQYF
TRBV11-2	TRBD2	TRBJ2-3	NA	TGTGCCAGCAGCCGGACTAGCGGGGGAAGAGATACGCAGTATTTT	CASSRTSGGRDTQYF
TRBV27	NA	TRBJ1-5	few	TGTGCCAGCAGAACGCAGGAGAATCAGCCCCAGCATTTT	CASRTQENQPQHF
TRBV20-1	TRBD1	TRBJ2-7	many	TGCAGTGCTAGAGGACAGGGCGCGAGGGAGCAGTACTTC	CSARGQGAREQYF
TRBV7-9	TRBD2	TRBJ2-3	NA	TGTGCCAGCAGCCCTACTAGCGCGGCGGTCGATACGCAGTATTTT	CASSPTSAAVDTQYF
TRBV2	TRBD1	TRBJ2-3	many	TGTGCCACCACGGGACAGGGGGCGACAAGCACAGATACGCAGTATTTT	CATTGQGATSTDTQYF
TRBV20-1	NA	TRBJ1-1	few	TGCAGTGCTCCTGGGGGGGGCTGGAACACTGAAGCTTTCTTT	CSAPGGGWNTEAFF
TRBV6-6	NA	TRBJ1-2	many	TGTGCCAGCATAGGGGGGAACTATGGCTACACCTTC	CASIGGNYGYTF
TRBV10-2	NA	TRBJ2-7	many	TGCGCCAGCACCTCTTGGGGCGCTTCTTACGAGCAGTACTTC	CASTSWGASYEQYF
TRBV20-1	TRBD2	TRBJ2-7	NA	TGCAGTGCAACTCCAGCGGGGATCCCCTACGAGCAGTACTTC	CSATPAGIPYEQYF
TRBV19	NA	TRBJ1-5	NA	TGTGCCAGTAGTATGGGCAGGAATCAGCCCCAGCATTTT	CASSMGRNQPQHF
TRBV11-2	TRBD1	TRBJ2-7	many	TGTGCCAGCAGCTTAGCACAGGGGGCGTTTGGGCAGTACTTC	CASSLAQGAFGQYF
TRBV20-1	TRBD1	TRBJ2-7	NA	TGCAGTGCTGGCCTAGGGACAGGATACGAGCAGTACTTC	CSAGLGTGYEQYF
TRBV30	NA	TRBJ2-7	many	TGTGCCTGGCGGGGGGCCCCGACCGAGCAGTACTTC	CAWRGAPTEQYF
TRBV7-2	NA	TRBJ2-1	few	TGTGCCAGCTTGGGGAACAATGAGCAGTTCTTC	CASLGNNEQFF
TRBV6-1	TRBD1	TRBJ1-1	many	TGTGCCAGCAGTGACGGGACAGGGGACACTGAAGCTTTCTTT	CASSDGTGDTEAFF
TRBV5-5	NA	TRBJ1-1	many	TGTGCCAGCAGCTTGGCCCCAATCGAAGCTTTCTTT	CASSLAPIEAFF
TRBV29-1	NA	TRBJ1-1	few	TGCAGCCTGAGTCAGGGAAAAACTGAAGCTTTCTTT	CSLSQGKTEAFF
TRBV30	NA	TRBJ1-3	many	TGTGCCTCCATCTCGGCAGGAAACACCATATATTTT	CASISAGNTIYF
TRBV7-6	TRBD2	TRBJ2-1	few	TGTGCCAGCAGCCCCTCCGGGAGGCAGGTGGCCACGTTCTTC	CASSPSGRQVATFF
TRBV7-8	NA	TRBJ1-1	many	TGTGCCAGCAGCTTAATGCGGGCCACTGAAGCTTTCTTT	CASSLMRATEAFF
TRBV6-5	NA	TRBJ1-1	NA	TGTGCCAGCAGCGGCGTGAATGTGAACACTGAAGCTTTCTTT	CASSGVNVNTEAFF
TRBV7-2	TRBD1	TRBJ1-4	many	TGTGCCAGCAGCACCCGACAGGGAGAGTGGGAAAAACTGTTTTTT	CASSTRQGEWEKLFF
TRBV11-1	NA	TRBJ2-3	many	TGTGCCAGCAGCTTAACCGGGACAGATACGCAGTATTTT	CASSLTGTDTQYF
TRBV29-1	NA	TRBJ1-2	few	TGCAGCGTTGAATCAGGGGACGGCTACACCTTC	CSVESGDGYTF
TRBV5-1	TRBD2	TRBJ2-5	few	TGCGCCAGCAGCCCCGGGAGCGGGGGCCAAGAGACCCAGTACTTC	CASSPGSGGQETQYF
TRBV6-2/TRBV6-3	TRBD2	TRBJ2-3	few	TGTGCCAGCAGTTACTCGGGCGGGGGAGCAGATACGCAGTATTTT	CASSYSGGGADTQYF
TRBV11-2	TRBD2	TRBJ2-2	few	TGTGCCAGCACTGAAATAGCGGGGGCGCACACCGGGGAGCTGTTTTTT	CASTEIAGAHTGELFF
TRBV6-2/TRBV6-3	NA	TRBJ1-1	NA	TGTGCCAGCAAACGGTCGGGAATAGGGGGAACGCCTGAAGCTTTCTTT	CASKRSGIGGTPEAFF
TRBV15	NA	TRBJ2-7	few	TGTGCCACCAGCAGAGAGACGGGTCGGGCCTACGAGCAGTACTTC	CATSRETGRAYEQYF
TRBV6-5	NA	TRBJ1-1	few	TGTGCCAGCAGTCCAGACTGGTTGAACACTGAAGCTTTCTTT	CASSPDWLNTEAFF
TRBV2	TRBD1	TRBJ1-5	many	TGTGCCAGCAGCGCAGACAGGGCCAGACCCCAGCATTTT	CASSADRARPQHF
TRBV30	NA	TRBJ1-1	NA	TGTGCCTGGAGCCAACTCGACAGACCGAACACTGAAGCTTTCTTT	CAWSQLDRPNTEAFF
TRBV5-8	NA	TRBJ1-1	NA	TGTGCCAGCAGCTTAATTTCATACCCTGAAGCTTTCTTT	CASSLISYPEAFF
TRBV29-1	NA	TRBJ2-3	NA	TGCAGCGGCGTGGGGGACCCAGATACGCAGTATTTT	CSGVGDPDTQYF
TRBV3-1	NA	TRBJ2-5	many	TGTGCCAGCAGCCTCAGACAGGCACGAGAGACCCAGTACTTC	CASSLRQARETQYF
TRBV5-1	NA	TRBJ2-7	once	TGCGCCAGCAGCTTGGAAGACAGGCCAACCTACGAGCAGTACTTC	CASSLEDRPTYEQYF
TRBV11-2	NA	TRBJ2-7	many	TGTGCCAGCAGCTTAGGGGGACACCTTTACGAGCAGTACTTC	CASSLGGHLYEQYF
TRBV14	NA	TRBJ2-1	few	TGTGCCAGCAGCCTCGGATCGGGGCTAGGGGGGTACAATGAGCAGTTCTTC	CASSLGSGLGGYNEQFF
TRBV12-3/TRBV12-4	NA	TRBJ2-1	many	TGTGCCAGCAGCCCTTTGAAATACTCCTACAATGAGCAGTTCTTC	CASSPLKYSYNEQFF
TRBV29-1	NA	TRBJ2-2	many	TGCAGCGTTGGCCGCGCCCGGACGAACACCGGGGAGCTGTTTTTT	CSVGRARTNTGELFF
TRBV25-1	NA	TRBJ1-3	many	TGTGCCAGCAGCCTGGGGACAAAGGGTCGAAACACCATATATTTT	CASSLGTKGRNTIYF
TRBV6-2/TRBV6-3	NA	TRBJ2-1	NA	TGTGCCAGCAAATTTAGCGGAAGCTCCTACAATGAGCAGTTCTTC	CASKFSGSSYNEQFF
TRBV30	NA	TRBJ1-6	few	TGTGCCTGGAGCGCCTTTAAGAGCTCCTATAATTCACCCCTCCACTTT	CAWSAFKSSYNSPLHF
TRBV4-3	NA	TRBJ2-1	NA	TGCGCCAGCAGCCAACACGTGGGAAACAGATACAATGAGCAGTTCTTC	CASSQHVGNRYNEQFF
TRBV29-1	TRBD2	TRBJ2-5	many	TGCAGCGTTGAGGGGGGGACTCTTCAAGAGACCCAGTACTTC	CSVEGGTLQETQYF